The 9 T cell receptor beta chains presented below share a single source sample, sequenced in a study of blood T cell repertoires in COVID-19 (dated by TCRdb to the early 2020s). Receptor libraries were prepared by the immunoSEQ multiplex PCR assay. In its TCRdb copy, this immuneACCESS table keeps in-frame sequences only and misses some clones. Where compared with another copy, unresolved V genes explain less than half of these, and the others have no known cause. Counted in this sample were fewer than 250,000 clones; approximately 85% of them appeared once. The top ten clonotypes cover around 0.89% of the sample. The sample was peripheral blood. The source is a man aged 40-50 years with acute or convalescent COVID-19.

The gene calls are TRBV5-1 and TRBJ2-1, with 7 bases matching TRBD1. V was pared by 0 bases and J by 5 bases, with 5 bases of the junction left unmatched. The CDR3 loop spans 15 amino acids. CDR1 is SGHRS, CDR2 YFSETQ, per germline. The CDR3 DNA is TGCGCCAGCAGCTTGGAGGGGGCCTATAACAATGAGCAGTTCTTC. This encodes CASSLEGAYNNEQFF.

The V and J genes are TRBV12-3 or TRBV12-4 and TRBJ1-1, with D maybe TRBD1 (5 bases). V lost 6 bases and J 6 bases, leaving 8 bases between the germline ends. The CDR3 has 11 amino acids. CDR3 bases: TGTGCCAGCAGGGCAGGGCCTGAAGCTTTCTTT. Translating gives CASRAGPEAFF.

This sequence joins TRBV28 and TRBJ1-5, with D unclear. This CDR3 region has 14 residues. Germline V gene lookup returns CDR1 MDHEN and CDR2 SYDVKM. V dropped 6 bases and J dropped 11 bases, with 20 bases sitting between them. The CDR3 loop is CASRLSDGAGTQHF. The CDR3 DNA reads TGTGCCAGCAGACTCTCGGACGGCGCCGGGACCCAGCATTTT.

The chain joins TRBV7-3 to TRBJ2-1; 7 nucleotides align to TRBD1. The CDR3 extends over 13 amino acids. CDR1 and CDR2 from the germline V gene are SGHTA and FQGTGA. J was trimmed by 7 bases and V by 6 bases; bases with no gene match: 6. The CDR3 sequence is CASSWGTANEQFF. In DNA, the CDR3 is TGTGCCAGCAGTTGGGGGACAGCAAATGAGCAGTTCTTC.

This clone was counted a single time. CDR3 DNA: TGTGCCAGCAGCACCCTGGTCGGCGGTGTCGGTGAGCAGTTCTTC. Protein product: CASSTLVGGVGEQFF. The chain links TRBV2 to TRBJ2-1; no definite D call. The CDR3 is made up of 15 amino acids. The V gene lost 6 bases and the J gene lost 9 bases, with 21 bases spanning the gap. Germline CDR1 SNHLY, CDR2 FYNNEI.

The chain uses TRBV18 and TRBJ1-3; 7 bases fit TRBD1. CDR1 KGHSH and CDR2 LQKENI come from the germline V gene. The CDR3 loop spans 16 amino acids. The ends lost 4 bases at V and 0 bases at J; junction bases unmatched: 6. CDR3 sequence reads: CASSLGQATSGNTIYF. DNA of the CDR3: TGTGCCAGCTCACTCGGACAGGCCACCTCTGGAAACACCATATATTTT. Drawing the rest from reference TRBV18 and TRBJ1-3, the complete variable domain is NAGVMQNPRHLVRRRGQEARLRCSPMKGHSHVYWYRQLPEEGLKFMVYLQKENIIDESGMPKERFSAEFPKEGPSILRIQQVVRGDSAAYFCASSLGQATSGNTIYFGEGSWLTVV.

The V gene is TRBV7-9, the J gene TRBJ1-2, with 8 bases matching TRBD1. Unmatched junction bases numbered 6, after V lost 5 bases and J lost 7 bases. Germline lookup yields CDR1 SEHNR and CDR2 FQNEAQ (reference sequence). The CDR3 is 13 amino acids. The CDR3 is CASSPSDRAGYTF. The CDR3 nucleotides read TGTGCCAGCAGCCCATCGGACAGGGCTGGCTACACCTTC.

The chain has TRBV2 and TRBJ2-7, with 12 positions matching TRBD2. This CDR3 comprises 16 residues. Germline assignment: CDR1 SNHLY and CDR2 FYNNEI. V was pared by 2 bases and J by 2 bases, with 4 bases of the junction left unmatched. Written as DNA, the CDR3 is TGTGCCAGCAGTGAAACTAGCGGGGGGAATACCTACGAGCAGTACTTC. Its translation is CASSETSGGNTYEQYF. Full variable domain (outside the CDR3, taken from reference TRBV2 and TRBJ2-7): EPEVTQTPSHQVTQMGQEVILRCVPISNHLYFYWYRQILGQKVEFLVSFYNNEISEKSEIFDDQFSVERPDGSNFTLKIRSTKLEDSAMYFCASSETSGGNTYEQYFGPGTRLTVT.

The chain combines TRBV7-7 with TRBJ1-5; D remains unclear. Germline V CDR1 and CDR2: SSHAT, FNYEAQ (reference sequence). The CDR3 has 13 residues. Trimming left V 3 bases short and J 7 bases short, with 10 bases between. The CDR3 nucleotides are TGTGCCAGCAGCTTCGAGAGAGGACAGCCCCAGCATTTT. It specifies CASSFERGQPQHF.